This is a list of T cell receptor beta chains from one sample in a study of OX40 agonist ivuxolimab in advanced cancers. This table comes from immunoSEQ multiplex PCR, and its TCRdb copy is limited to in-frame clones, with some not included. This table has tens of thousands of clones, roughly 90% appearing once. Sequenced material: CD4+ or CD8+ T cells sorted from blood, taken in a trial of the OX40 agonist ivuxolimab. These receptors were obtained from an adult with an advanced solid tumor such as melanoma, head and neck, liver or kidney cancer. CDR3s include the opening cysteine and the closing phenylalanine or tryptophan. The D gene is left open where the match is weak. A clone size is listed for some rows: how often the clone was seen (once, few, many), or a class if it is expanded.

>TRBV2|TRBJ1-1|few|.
CASSERSKGTEAFF
TGTGCCAGCAGTGAACGCTCAAAGGGGACTGAAGCTTTCTTT
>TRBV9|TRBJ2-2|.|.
CASSVGNTGELFF
TGTGCCAGCAGCGTAGGGAACACCGGGGAGCTGTTTTTT
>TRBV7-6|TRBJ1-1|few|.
CASSFTEDTEAFF
TGTGCCAGCAGCTTTACGGAGGACACTGAAGCTTTCTTT
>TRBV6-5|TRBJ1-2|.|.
CASGWTNYGYTF
TGTGCCAGCGGATGGACCAACTATGGCTACACCTTC
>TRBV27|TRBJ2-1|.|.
CASWRTNEQFF
TGTGCCAGCTGGCGGACAAATGAGCAGTTCTTC
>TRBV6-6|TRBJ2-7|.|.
CASSYEDEQYF
TGTGCCAGCAGTTACGAGGACGAGCAGTACTTC
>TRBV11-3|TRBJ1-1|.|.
CASRNRDGNTEAFF
TGTGCCAGCAGGAACCGGGACGGGAACACTGAAGCTTTCTTT
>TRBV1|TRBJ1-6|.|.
CTSSPEPHTGNSYNSPLHF
TGCACCAGCAGCCCCGAACCCCATACAGGGAACTCCTATAATTCACCCCTCCACTTT
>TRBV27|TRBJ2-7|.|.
CASSPPSPNRVSDEQYF
TGTGCCAGCAGTCCTCCGTCCCCGAACAGGGTTTCCGACGAGCAGTACTTC
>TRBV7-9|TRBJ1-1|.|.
CASSLQDNTEAFF
TGTGCCAGCAGCTTACAAGATAACACTGAAGCTTTCTTT
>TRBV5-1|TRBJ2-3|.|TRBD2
CASSFSSGGLTDTQYF
TGCGCCAGCAGCTTCTCGAGCGGGGGCCTCACAGATACGCAGTATTTT
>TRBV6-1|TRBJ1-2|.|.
CASSEGGAVYGYTF
TGTGCCAGCAGTGAGGGGGGCGCCGTGTATGGCTACACCTTC
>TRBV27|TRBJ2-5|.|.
CASSSGLGETQYF
TGTGCCAGCAGTTCGGGTTTAGGGGAGACCCAGTACTTC
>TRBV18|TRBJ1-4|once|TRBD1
CASSPTGTGNEKLFF
TGTGCCAGCTCACCAACCGGGACAGGGAATGAAAAACTGTTTTTT
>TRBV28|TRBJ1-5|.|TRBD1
CASSNRGVQPQHF
TGTGCCAGCAGTAACAGGGGTGTTCAGCCCCAGCATTTT
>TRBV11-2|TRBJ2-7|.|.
CASRDTHYEQYF
TGTGCCAGCAGGGACACTCACTACGAGCAGTACTTC
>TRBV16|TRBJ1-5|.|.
CASSLSPQPQHF
TGTGCCAGCAGCCTTTCACCTCAGCCCCAGCATTTT
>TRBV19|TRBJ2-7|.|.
CASSPLGSYEQYF
TGTGCCAGTAGTCCGCTGGGTTCCTACGAGCAGTACTTC
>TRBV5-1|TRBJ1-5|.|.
CASSLVGALNQPQHF
TGCGCCAGCAGCTTGGTTGGGGCCCTGAATCAGCCCCAGCATTTT
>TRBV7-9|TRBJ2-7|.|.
CASSFPGLYSYEQYF
TGTGCCAGCAGCTTTCCGGGACTGTACTCCTACGAGCAGTACTTC